Listed here is a single T cell receptor (beta chain). TCRdb keeps only in-frame clones here, not all; method: immunoSEQ multiplex PCR. Of around 60,000 clones detected, roughly 92% appear once; the ten largest clones hold 3.5% to 5.5%. The data were taken from a study of technical replicates of blood from several donors. The CDR3 spans 13 residues. Germline lookup yields CDR1 LNHDA and CDR2 SQIVND (reference sequence). The ends were cut back, 1 base at V and 4 bases at J, with 8 bases in the middle. Sequenced: PBMCs. The J gene is TRBJ2-7, the V gene TRBV19; D not resolved. The TCR sequence derives from a human donor in good health. Some clones in this sample may be carry-over from other donors' samples. Written as DNA, the CDR3 is TGTGCCAGTAGTATAGGCGGTCAATACGAGCAGTACTTC. Translated: CASSIGGQYEQYF.